The 30 T cell receptor beta chains below all came from one sample that was sequenced in a study of early T cells in non-severe SARS-CoV-2 infection. Each CDR3 protein is one row after TCRdb ran MiXCR on the 5' RACE reads. The repertoire holds tens of thousands of distinct CDR3 sequences, approximately 13% seen once, with 4% to 5% in the top ten. Sequenced: whole blood. Every receptor here comes from an adult who was a healthcare worker with PCR-confirmed SARS-CoV-2 infection or an uninfected control (not recorded which).

This clonotype appeared many times. This rearrangement joins TRBV6-5 to TRBJ1-5; tentative D call: TRBD1 (5 bases). Germline values: CDR1 MNHEY, CDR2 SVGAGI. The CDR3 loop spans 13 amino acids. Trimming took 6 bases from V and 0 from J, leaving 6 bases between them. CDR3 in DNA: TGTGCCAGCAGACAGGCTAGCAATCAGCCCCAGCATTTT. Translating it yields CASRQASNQPQHF.

Ten or more counts support this clonotype. The chain links TRBV7-8 to TRBJ2-4; 9 nucleotides align to TRBD1. This CDR3 comprises 15 residues. V shed 5 bases and J 0 bases; nucleotides not matched to a gene: 2. The germline V gene encodes CDR1 SGHVS and CDR2 FQNEAQ. The DNA of the CDR3 is TGTGCCAGCAGCCTACAGGGGGCAGCCAAAAACATTCAGTACTTC. Translating gives CASSLQGAAKNIQYF. Full variable domain (missing parts from reference TRBV7-8 and TRBJ2-4): GAGVSQSPRYKVAKRGQDVALRCDPISGHVSLFWYQQALGQGPEFLTYFQNEAQLDKSGLPSDRFFAERPEGSVSTLKIQRTQQEDSAVYLCASSLQGAAKNIQYFGAGTRLSVL.

In this sample, this clonotype turned up many times. This chain joins TRBV29-1 and TRBJ1-2, with 9 bases aligning to TRBD1. The CDR3 runs to 12 residues. Germline V lookup: CDR1 SQVTM, CDR2 ANQGSEA. Unmatched junction bases numbered 8, after V lost 7 bases and J lost 8 bases. The DNA of the CDR3 is TGCAGCGCGGACAGGGGCGAACAGGGCTACACCTTC. This sequence encodes CSADRGEQGYTF.

This clonotype was counted many times. The rearrangement links TRBV7-8 to TRBJ2-2, with 8 bases that match TRBD1. V was pared by 4 bases and J by 0 bases, with 4 bases of the junction left unmatched. The CDR3 has 16 amino acids. Germline-derived CDR1 and CDR2 are SGHVS and FQNEAQ. The CDR3 DNA reads as TGTGCCAGCAGCTATTGGACAGGGACGAACACCGGGGAGCTGTTTTTT. Amino acids: CASSYWTGTNTGELFF.

This chain's CDR3 is CASSYAAGTNEQFF. The CDR3 region has the DNA TGTGCCAGTAGTTATGCGGCGGGGACGAATGAGCAGTTCTTC. This chain joins TRBV19 and TRBJ2-1, with D perhaps matching TRBD2 (6 bases). This CDR3 contains 14 residues. V gave up 5 bases and J gave up 7 bases, with 15 bases separating them. The germline V gene encodes CDR1 LNHDA and CDR2 SQIVND (reference sequence).

This clonotype was counted a few times. This chain joins TRBV5-1 and TRBJ2-7, with 8 bases that match TRBD2. Per the germline V gene, CDR1 is SGHRS and CDR2 is YFSETQ. With V trimmed by 1 base and J by 5 bases, 2 bases remained unmatched. This CDR3 contains 13 residues. The CDR3 is CASSLPGGNEQYF. The DNA for the CDR3 is TGCGCCAGCAGCTTGCCGGGGGGGAACGAGCAGTACTTC.

This clonotype was seen repeatedly, ten times or more. The chain uses TRBV7-3 and TRBJ1-1, with a weak D call TRBD1 (6 bases). Germline CDR1 SGHTA, CDR2 FQGTGA. The CDR3 length is 14 residues. Trimming took off 1 base at V and 3 bases at J, with 9 bases between the two ends. CDR3 in amino acids: CASSLKGGDTEAFF. The CDR3 DNA reads as TGTGCCAGCAGCTTAAAAGGGGGAGACACTGAAGCTTTCTTT.

This clonotype was counted between two and nine times. This chain connects TRBV5-1 to TRBJ2-3, with 9 bases fitting TRBD2. This CDR3 spans 15 amino acids. Germline V lookup: CDR1 SGHRS, CDR2 YFSETQ. The V segment lost 4 bases and the J segment 1 base; nucleotides outside the gene matches: 4. CDR3 nucleotides: TGCGCCAGCAGCCCGGGGACTAGCCGCACAGATACGCAGTATTTT. This gives the protein CASSPGTSRTDTQYF. Full variable domain (rest looked up from reference TRBV5-1 and TRBJ2-3): KAGVTQTPRYLIKTRGQQVTLSCSPISGHRSVSWYQQTPGQGLQFLFEYFSETQRNKGNFPGRFSGRQFSNSRSEMNVSTLELGDSALYLCASSPGTSRTDTQYFGPGTRLTVL.

Many counts were recorded for this clonotype. The V gene is TRBV4-1, the J gene TRBJ2-1, with unresolved D. Trimming removed 1 base at V and 8 bases at J, with 6 bases between. Looked up from germline, CDR1 is MGHRA and CDR2 is YSYEKL. The CDR3 is 12 residues long. The CDR3 loop reads CASSQVFYEQFF. Written as DNA, the CDR3 is TGCGCCAGCAGCCAAGTCTTCTATGAGCAGTTCTTC.

By share of the sample, this clonotype is medium-sized. The chain joins TRBV12-3 or TRBV12-4 to TRBJ2-1; the match to TRBD1 covers 7 bases. V lost 6 bases and J lost 8; bases outside the gene matches: 10. There are 14 residues in the CDR3. The CDR3 DNA follows: TGTGCCAGCAGAACCACCGGGACAGCTTATGAGCAGTTCTTC. This sequence encodes CASRTTGTAYEQFF.

This clonotype has ten or more counts. CDR3 nucleotide sequence: TGCAGCGTGGCCTTTCAGAGACAGGGGTCCGCGAACACCGGGGAGCTGTTTTTT. Translated, it gives CSVAFQRQGSANTGELFF. This chain links TRBV29-1 with TRBJ2-2; TRBD1 matches 8 bases. This CDR3 is built from 18 residues. Looked up from germline, CDR1 is SQVTM and CDR2 is ANQGSEA. After removal of 6 bases from V and 0 bases from J, the junction contained 15 bases not matched to a gene.

This clonotype was picked up many times. One end of the junction is discordant with germline, which a read error may explain. V usage is TRBV4-3 and J usage is TRBJ2-6; TRBD2 matches 11 bases. The germline gives CDR1 LGHNA, CDR2 YSLEER. The CDR3 is made up of 20 amino acids. DNA for the CDR3: TGCGCCAGCAGCCAAGCTAGAGATAGCGGGGGGGCGAGAGGGGCCAACGTCCTGATTTTC. Its translation is CASSQARDSGGARGANVLIF.

The chain combines TRBV2 with TRBJ2-3, with D tentatively TRBD1 (6 bases). The CDR3 loop spans 14 amino acids. V was trimmed by 1 base and J by 5 bases, leaving 10 bases between them. The germline CDR1 and CDR2 sequences are SNHLY and FYNNEI. The CDR3 DNA reads TGTGCCAGCAGTGAAGAGGCAGGGGAAGATACGCAGTATTTT. Encoded protein: CASSEEAGEDTQYF.

The V and J genes are TRBV10-3 and TRBJ2-7; perhaps D is TRBD1 or TRBD2 (5 bases each). There are 15 residues in the CDR3. Germline CDR1 is ENHRY and CDR2 is SYGVKD. The V and J ends lost 2 bases and 2 bases respectively, with 13 bases between them. The CDR3 region is CAISEVGDGAYEQYF. DNA of the CDR3: TGTGCCATCAGTGAGGTCGGGGACGGAGCCTACGAGCAGTACTTC.

This clonotype was counted at least ten times. This chain uses TRBV20-1 with TRBJ1-4, with D tentatively TRBD1 (6 bases). Germline lookup yields CDR1 DFQATT and CDR2 SNEGSKA (reference sequence). V dropped 5 bases and J dropped 4 bases, with 23 bases sitting between them. The CDR3 runs to 17 residues. The CDR3 DNA sequence: TGCAGTGCTCCCCACATCCAAACAGGGAGCTTTAATGAAAAACTGTTTTTT. It specifies CSAPHIQTGSFNEKLFF.

This clonotype was picked up many times. J is TRBJ1-5 and V is TRBV18; perhaps TRBD1 as D (5 bases). Germline loops: CDR1 KGHSH, CDR2 LQKENI. The CDR3 covers 14 residues. V dropped 6 bases and J dropped 0 bases, with 9 bases sitting between them. The CDR3 bases are TGTGCCAGCTCTCCGGGGGGTAGCAATCAGCCCCAGCATTTT. It codes for CASSPGGSNQPQHF. The whole variable domain, remainder taken from reference TRBV18 and TRBJ1-5, is NAGVMQNPRHLVRRRGQEARLRCSPMKGHSHVYWYRQLPEEGLKFMVYLQKENIIDESGMPKERFSAEFPKEGPSILRIQQVVRGDSAAYFCASSPGGSNQPQHFGDGTRLSIL.

This clonotype was seen repeatedly, ten times or more. The rearrangement links TRBV3-1 to TRBJ1-1, with TRBD1 as a possible D gene (5 bases). This CDR3 contains 15 residues. The V gene's germline CDR1 is LGHDT and CDR2 YNNKEL (reference sequence). Trimming stripped 0 bases from V and 10 bases from J, with 18 bases between. CDR3 in DNA: TGTGCCAGCAGCCAAGAGGGGGTCGTCGGGACCCCAGCTTTCTTT. Its protein is CASSQEGVVGTPAFF.

At least ten counts were recorded for this clonotype. The CDR3 DNA follows: TGCAGCGATTCGACTAGCACAGATACGCAGTATTTT. Amino acids: CSDSTSTDTQYF. V gene TRBV29-1 combines with J gene TRBJ2-3; D uncertain. This CDR3 is 12 amino acids long. V lost 7 bases, J lost 0 bases, and 8 bases lay in between. Germline CDR1 SQVTM, CDR2 ANQGSEA.

This rearrangement joins TRBV20-1 to TRBJ1-3, with unresolved D. The CDR3 covers 13 residues. Per germline, CDR1 DFQATT and CDR2 SNEGSKA (reference sequence). The germline V and J ends were trimmed by 2 bases and 0 bases, with 5 bases remaining between them. CDR3 amino acids: CSARPASGNTIYF. CDR3 coding DNA: TGCAGTGCTAGACCCGCCTCTGGAAACACCATATATTTT.

This clonotype is medium-sized in the sample. The chain joins TRBV7-9 to TRBJ2-3; D is possibly TRBD1 or TRBD2 (6 bases each). The germline gives CDR1 SEHNR, CDR2 FQNEAQ (reference sequence). V dropped 5 bases and J dropped 4 bases, with 16 bases sitting between them. CDR3 length: 15 amino acids. The CDR3 is CASSGPGAPSDTQYF. In nucleotides, the CDR3 is TGTGCCAGCAGCGGCCCGGGGGCCCCATCAGATACGCAGTATTTT.

This clonotype was found many times. Relative to the germline gene, one junction end is altered; a read error may explain this. V gene TRBV3-1 combines with J gene TRBJ2-3; D ambiguous. Germline loops: CDR1 LGHDT, CDR2 YNNKEL (reference sequence). This CDR3 has 14 amino acids. CDR3 in amino acids: CASSQGPASDTQYF. The CDR3 coding sequence is TGTGCCAGCAGCCAAGGACCTGCCTCAGACACGCAGTATTTT.

This clonotype was seen more than once but under ten times. The chain uses TRBV7-3 and TRBJ2-2, with D possibly matching TRBD2 (5 bases). This CDR3 is built from 13 residues. Germline V CDR1 and CDR2: SGHTA, FQGTGA. Trimming pared 6 bases from V and 5 bases from J, leaving 10 bases between. The CDR3 protein is CASSQRTTGELFF. In DNA, the CDR3 is TGTGCCAGCAGTCAGAGGACTACCGGGGAGCTGTTTTTT.

In this sample, this clonotype turned up a few times. The chain combines TRBV5-6 with TRBJ2-7, with D perhaps TRBD1 (6 bases). Per the germline V gene, CDR1 is SGHDT and CDR2 is YYEEEE. This CDR3 is built from 15 residues. V lost 4 bases and J 0 bases, leaving 14 bases between the germline ends. CDR3 loop: CASSPRQGNSYEQYF. The CDR3 DNA reads as TGTGCCAGCAGCCCGCGGCAGGGGAACTCCTACGAGCAGTACTTC.

This clonotype has only a few counts. V usage is TRBV7-2 and J usage is TRBJ1-1, with unresolved D. The CDR3 has 13 amino acids. V lost 10 bases and J 5 bases, leaving 17 bases between the germline ends. The germline CDR1 and CDR2 sequences are SGHTA and FQGNSA. The CDR3 loop reads CATHPTPATEAFF. For the CDR3, the DNA is TGTGCCACCCACCCTACACCAGCGACTGAAGCTTTCTTT.

This clonotype was recorded many times. The V gene is TRBV18, the J gene TRBJ2-7; D remains unclear. The CDR3 length is 14 residues. The V end lost 5 bases, the J end lost 2 bases, and 13 bases lay between the germline ends. From germline, CDR1 is KGHSH and CDR2 LQKENI. The CDR3 DNA reads as TGTGCCAGCTCATACTCAACGGAAACCTACGAGCAGTACTTC. The encoded protein is CASSYSTETYEQYF.

The V call is TRBV20-1, the J call TRBJ1-1; no definite D call. Germline CDR1 reads DFQATT; CDR2 reads SNEGSKA (reference sequence). The CDR3 has 12 amino acids. V lost 6 bases and J 5 bases, leaving 13 bases between the germline ends. CDR3 DNA sequence: TGCAGTGCACTGGTCTCGGGTACTGAAGCTTTCTTT. Protein product: CSALVSGTEAFF.

This clonotype was observed at least ten times. V usage is TRBV3-1 and J usage is TRBJ2-4; D perhaps matches TRBD2 (5 bases). The CDR3 contains 13 residues. V was cut by 4 bases and J by 6 bases, with 10 bases left in between. The germline gives CDR1 LGHDT, CDR2 YNNKEL (reference sequence). CDR3 in DNA: TGTGCCAGCAGCCGAAAGGGAGTAAACATTCAGTACTTC. Translating it yields CASSRKGVNIQYF.

This clonotype was picked up a small number of times. The V call is TRBV27, the J call TRBJ2-1; 7 bases align to TRBD2. The CDR3 loop spans 15 amino acids. J was trimmed by 7 bases and V by 5 bases; bases with no gene match: 11. The V gene's germline CDR1 is MNHEY and CDR2 SMNVEV (reference sequence). CDR3 in amino acids: CASSPPGTTKNEQFF. DNA of the CDR3: TGTGCCAGCAGTCCACCCGGGACTACTAAAAATGAGCAGTTCTTC.

This clonotype showed up just a few times. The chain employs TRBV5-1 and TRBJ2-1; 13 nucleotides align to TRBD2. The germline V gene has CDR1 SGHRS and CDR2 YFSETQ. The CDR3 runs 16 residues. V was pared by 4 bases and J by 4 bases, with 5 bases of the junction left unmatched. CDR3: CASSRTSGGGYNEQFF. CDR3 nucleotide sequence: TGCGCCAGCAGCCGGACTAGCGGGGGCGGTTACAATGAGCAGTTCTTC.

For the CDR3, the DNA is TGCGCCAGCGGTGGAGGGGTTAATGAAGCTTTCTTT. Its translation: CASGGGVNEAFF. The J gene is TRBJ1-1, the V gene TRBV5-1, with D tentatively TRBD1 (5 bases). The CDR3 spans 12 residues. Germline-derived CDR1 and CDR2 are SGHRS and YFSETQ. V dropped 7 bases and J dropped 7 bases, with 14 bases sitting between them. The whole variable domain, remainder taken from reference TRBV5-1 and TRBJ1-1, is KAGVTQTPRYLIKTRGQQVTLSCSPISGHRSVSWYQQTPGQGLQFLFEYFSETQRNKGNFPGRFSGRQFSNSRSEMNVSTLELGDSALYLCASGGGVNEAFFGQGTRLTVV.